The rows below give T cell receptor beta chains drawn from one sample of a study of T-cell memory formation after mild COVID-19. Each CDR3 protein is one row after TCRdb ran MiXCR on the 5' RACE reads. Among 450,000 to 650,000 distinct CDR3 sequences listed, about a sixth were seen once. The sample comprised PBMCs or a T cell subset sorted from them (not recorded which). These TCRs come from an adult woman who had mild COVID-19 (a few samples of this study predate the infection). Cell type and time point are not known. The CDR3 runs from the conserved cysteine through the conserved F or W. Each record gives: D gene, V gene, clone size, J gene, CDR3 DNA, CDR3 protein. A D gene is named only where the DNA matches it firmly. Rows may omit the clone size; those that give it use once, few, many or a size class.

D: -
V: TRBV18
size: -
J: TRBJ2-5
DNA: TGTGCCAGCTCACCCGGGCAGGGGCTGCTGGATTTCCAGTACTTC
CDR3: CASSPGQGLLDFQYF

D: -
V: TRBV5-1
size: -
J: TRBJ2-2
DNA: TGCGCCAGCAGCCCCTTTGGACCGAGGGGCTCCGCGTGGGGCACCGGGGAGCTGTTTTTT
CDR3: CASSPFGPRGSAWGTGELFF

D: -
V: TRBV20-1
size: few
J: TRBJ2-3
DNA: TGCAGTGCTGATCGGGACGGATACACAGATACGCAGTATTTT
CDR3: CSADRDGYTDTQYF

D: TRBD2
V: TRBV18
size: -
J: TRBJ2-7
DNA: TGTGCCAGCTCACCACGGCTAGCGGGAGTGAGCGAGCAGTACTTC
CDR3: CASSPRLAGVSEQYF

D: -
V: TRBV20-1
size: few
J: TRBJ2-1
DNA: TGCAGTGCTAGAGAATATCCGACCCCCAACAATGAGCAGTTCTTC
CDR3: CSAREYPTPNNEQFF

D: -
V: TRBV7-9
size: few
J: TRBJ1-1
DNA: TGTGCCAGCAGCTTTACTTCACAGAAAGCTTTCTTT
CDR3: CASSFTSQKAFF

D: -
V: TRBV12-3/TRBV12-4
size: few
J: TRBJ2-3
DNA: TGTGCCAGCACCCTAACAGGCCCAGATACGCAGTATTTT
CDR3: CASTLTGPDTQYF

D: -
V: TRBV5-1
size: -
J: TRBJ2-1
DNA: TGCGCCAGCAGCTTGGGTCTGAGGGCCAATGAGCAGTTCTTC
CDR3: CASSLGLRANEQFF

D: -
V: TRBV25-1
size: few
J: TRBJ2-7
DNA: TGTGCCAGCAGTGAGGCCGGGGTTTACGAGCAGTACTTC
CDR3: CASSEAGVYEQYF

D: TRBD2
V: TRBV15
size: few
J: TRBJ2-3
DNA: TGTGCCACCAGCAGAGGTCCAGGGAGGGCAGATACGCAGTATTTT
CDR3: CATSRGPGRADTQYF

D: TRBD1
V: TRBV12-3/TRBV12-4
size: few
J: TRBJ1-4
DNA: TGTGCCAGCAGTTACGGGACAGGTGGTGAAAAACTGTTTTTT
CDR3: CASSYGTGGEKLFF

D: -
V: TRBV5-1
size: -
J: TRBJ2-3
DNA: TGCGCCAGCAGCCATCCGCCGGGGGCCGAAGATACGCAGTATTTT
CDR3: CASSHPPGAEDTQYF

D: TRBD1
V: TRBV15
size: few
J: TRBJ2-5
DNA: TGTGCCAGTCGACAGGGGGCGAGAGAGACCCAGTACTTC
CDR3: CASRQGARETQYF

D: TRBD1
V: TRBV5-6
size: -
J: TRBJ1-5
DNA: TGTGCCAGCGTGTACAGGGGAGGCAATCAGCCCCAGCATTTT
CDR3: CASVYRGGNQPQHF

D: -
V: TRBV12-3/TRBV12-4
size: many
J: TRBJ2-2
DNA: TGTGCCAGCAGTCACTACACCGGGGAGCTGTTTTTT
CDR3: CASSHYTGELFF

D: TRBD2
V: TRBV19
size: -
J: TRBJ2-7
DNA: TGTGCCAGTAGCGAGGGACTAGCTTCACCCTACGAGCAGTACTTC
CDR3: CASSEGLASPYEQYF

D: -
V: TRBV12-3/TRBV12-4
size: -
J: TRBJ1-1
DNA: TGTGCCAGCGGGGACTCAAACACTGAAGCTTTCTTT
CDR3: CASGDSNTEAFF

D: TRBD1
V: TRBV7-6
size: few
J: TRBJ1-2
DNA: TGTGCCAGCAGCTTAGGAGGACAGGGAAGTGGCTACACCTTC
CDR3: CASSLGGQGSGYTF

D: -
V: TRBV20-1
size: few
J: TRBJ2-7
DNA: TGCAGTGCTTCCCCCGGGACACCCTACGAGCAGTACTTC
CDR3: CSASPGTPYEQYF

D: TRBD1
V: TRBV12-5
size: -
J: TRBJ2-3
DNA: TGTGCTAGTGGTTACTCCGGGACAGGGGTCGGAGATACGCAGTATTTT
CDR3: CASGYSGTGVGDTQYF

D: -
V: TRBV7-9
size: -
J: TRBJ2-5
DNA: TGTGCCAGCAGCTTAATGTTGTCACAAGAAGAGACCCAGTACTTC
CDR3: CASSLMLSQEETQYF

D: -
V: TRBV18
size: few
J: TRBJ2-1
DNA: TGTGCCAGCTCACTAGGACCCCTATACAATGAGCAGTTCTTC
CDR3: CASSLGPLYNEQFF

D: -
V: TRBV7-6
size: -
J: TRBJ2-5
DNA: TGTGCCAGCAGCTTAGTTCTCAGGCTTGCGGAGACCCAGTACTTC
CDR3: CASSLVLRLAETQYF

D: TRBD1
V: TRBV28
size: -
J: TRBJ2-5
DNA: TGTGCCAGCAGTTTCCCGGGACAGTACCAAGAGACCCAGTACTTC
CDR3: CASSFPGQYQETQYF

D: TRBD1
V: TRBV9
size: few
J: TRBJ1-6
DNA: TGTGCCAGCAGCGCGGAGGGGTCAGGGGGGTATTCACCCCTCCACTTT
CDR3: CASSAEGSGGYSPLHF

D: TRBD2
V: TRBV7-9
size: -
J: TRBJ2-7
DNA: TGTGCCAGCAGCCCCCCAGGGAGCGGGGCCTACGAGCAGTACTTC
CDR3: CASSPPGSGAYEQYF